This TCR beta chain was found in a study of T cell changes during pregnancy in multiple sclerosis. Germline V CDR1 and CDR2: MNHEY, SVGAGI. The CDR3 has 16 amino acids. The data were produced by immunoSEQ multiplex PCR, yet TCRdb's version contains in-frame clones alone and is incomplete. The table records tens of thousands of clones, about 92% of them present only once. As regards this clone: The junction shows a germline mismatch at one end, possibly a read error.

Here the sequenced sample was CD8+ T cells from peripheral blood mononuclear cells, taken in the third trimester of pregnancy. The source of this sequence is a female donor with multiple sclerosis, enrolled in a pregnancy study. The chain combines TRBV6-5 with TRBJ2-5; a weak D match, TRBD1 (6 bases). The CDR3 nucleotides read TGTGCCAGCAGCTACTTGGACCAGGGGAATATGGAGACCCAGTACTTC. Protein product: CASSYLDQGNMETQYF.